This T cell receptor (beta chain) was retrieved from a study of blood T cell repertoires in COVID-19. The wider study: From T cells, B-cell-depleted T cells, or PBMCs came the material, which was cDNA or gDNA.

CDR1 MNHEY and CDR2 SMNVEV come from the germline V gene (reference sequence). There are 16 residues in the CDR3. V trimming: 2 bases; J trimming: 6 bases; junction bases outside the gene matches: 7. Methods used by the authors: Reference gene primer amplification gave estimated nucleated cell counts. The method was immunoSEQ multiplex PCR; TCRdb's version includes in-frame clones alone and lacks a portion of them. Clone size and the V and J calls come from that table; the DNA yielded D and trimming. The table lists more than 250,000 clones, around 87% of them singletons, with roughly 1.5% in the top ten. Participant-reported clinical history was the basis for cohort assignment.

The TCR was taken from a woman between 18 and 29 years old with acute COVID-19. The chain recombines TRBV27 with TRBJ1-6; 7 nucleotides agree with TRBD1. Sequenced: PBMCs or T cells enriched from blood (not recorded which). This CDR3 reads CASSLRGGSGNSPLHF. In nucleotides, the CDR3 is TGTGCCAGCAGTTTACGAGGGGGCTCGGGTAATTCACCCCTCCACTTT.